The 20 T cell receptor beta chains given below trace back to one sample, sequenced in a study of cytomegalovirus exposure and HLA in healthy donors. The method was immunoSEQ multiplex PCR; TCRdb's version includes in-frame clones alone and lacks a portion of them. The sample lists around 240,000 clones, around 90% seen once, with under 0.4% in the top ten. Sequenced input: PBMCs. These TCRs come from a woman aged 18-30 years in good health and CMV-seronegative.

This clone occurred a few times. The DNA for the CDR3 is TGTGCCAGCAGTTACTCGAGGGGACAGGTGTACGAGCAGTACTTC. It translates to CASSYSRGQVYEQYF. V and J are TRBV6-5 and TRBJ2-7, with 8 bases that match TRBD1. V trimming: 0 bases; J trimming: 4 bases; junction bases outside the gene matches: 5. Germline-derived CDR1 and CDR2 are MNHEY and SVGAGI. The CDR3 covers 15 residues.

The chain is built from TRBV4-2 and TRBJ2-3, with 9 bases that match TRBD2. CDR1 LGHNA and CDR2 YNFKEQ come from the germline V gene. The CDR3 spans 17 residues. After removal of 3 bases from V and 6 bases from J, the junction contained 13 bases not matched to a gene. Here the CDR3 DNA reads TGTGCCAGCAGCCACAGTCAGGCTAGCGGGGATGAGGATACGCAGTATTTT. Encoded protein: CASSHSQASGDEDTQYF.

V and J are TRBV19 and TRBJ2-7; perhaps TRBD1 as D (7 bases). Per the germline V gene, CDR1 is LNHDA and CDR2 is SQIVND (reference sequence). The CDR3 is made up of 15 amino acids. V lost 4 bases, J lost 0 bases, and 13 bases lay in between. The CDR3 region has the DNA TGTGCCAGTAGTAGAGACAGGGAGGACTCCTACGAGCAGTACTTC. Translation: CASSRDREDSYEQYF.

The chain employs TRBV7-2 and TRBJ2-5; 10 bases agree with TRBD2. The ends lost 5 bases at V and 1 base at J; junction bases unmatched: 10. The length of the CDR3 is 17 residues. Germline CDR1 is SGHTA and CDR2 is FQGNSA. For the CDR3, the DNA is TGTGCCAGCAGCGTACTAAGCGAGCGGGGGGGCCAAGAGACCCAGTACTTC. It specifies CASSVLSERGGQETQYF.

The J gene is TRBJ2-7, the V gene TRBV28, with 13 bases identical to TRBD2. Germline CDR1 reads MDHEN; CDR2 reads SYDVKM. V lost 6 bases and J lost 0; bases outside the gene matches: 17. The CDR3 extends over 20 amino acids. The DNA of the CDR3 is TGTGCCAGCAGCCGAACAGGACTAGCGGGGGAGAAAATACTCTCCTACGAGCAGTACTTC. This gives the protein CASSRTGLAGEKILSYEQYF.

V usage is TRBV7-2 and J usage is TRBJ2-6; a weak D match, TRBD1 (5 bases). The germline V and J ends were trimmed by 1 base and 0 bases, with 13 bases remaining between them. CDR1 is SGHTA and CDR2 is FQGNSA in the germline V gene. CDR3 length: 18 residues. CDR3 nucleotide sequence: TGTGCCAGCAGCTTAGTTCTCAGGGCTTACTCTGGGGCCAACGTCCTGACTTTC. Amino acid sequence: CASSLVLRAYSGANVLTF.

This clone was detected once. J is TRBJ1-5 and V is TRBV15; possible D gene TRBD1, 5 bases. CDR1 and CDR2 from the germline V gene are LNHNV and YYDKDF (reference sequence). This CDR3 spans 15 amino acids. V was cut by 3 bases and J by 2 bases, with 11 bases left in between. The CDR3 DNA is TGTGCCACCAGCAGTGACCAAGGGGGCAATCAGCCCCAGCATTTT. It translates to CATSSDQGGNQPQHF.

The table lists this clone with a count of one. V is TRBV4-3 and J is TRBJ2-1, with a possible D match to TRBD1 (7 bases). The CDR3 covers 16 residues. Trimming shortened V by 1 base and J by 4 bases, and 14 bases separated the two germline ends. In germline, CDR1 is LGHNA, CDR2 YSLEER. The CDR3 protein is CASSQGRGQRYNEQFF. Here the CDR3 DNA reads TGCGCCAGCAGCCAAGGGAGGGGACAGCGGTACAATGAGCAGTTCTTC.

The V gene is TRBV5-1, the J gene TRBJ2-2, with a possible D match to TRBD2 (5 bases). The CDR3 runs 15 residues. CDR1 and CDR2 from the germline V gene are SGHRS and YFSETQ. V was trimmed by 0 bases and J by 3 bases, leaving 9 bases between them. The CDR3 nucleotides are TGCGCCAGCAGCTTGGACAGCGGATACACCGGGGAGCTGTTTTTT. Amino acid sequence: CASSLDSGYTGELFF.

This chain connects TRBV5-1 to TRBJ2-3; D remains ambiguous. Trimming removed 0 bases from V and 2 bases from J, with 10 bases in between. CDR1 and CDR2 from the germline V gene are SGHRS and YFSETQ. The CDR3 contains 15 residues. CDR3 DNA: TGCGCCAGCAGCTTGGCCGCTATCAACACAGATACGCAGTATTTT. Translated, it gives CASSLAAINTDTQYF.

This clone was detected only once. The rearrangement joins TRBV28 to TRBJ1-6; weak D call: TRBD1 (6 bases). The ends were cut back, 6 bases at V and 5 bases at J, with 20 bases in the middle. The germline V gene encodes CDR1 MDHEN and CDR2 SYDVKM. The CDR3 totals 17 residues. The CDR3 DNA follows: TGTGCCAGCAGAATGACTGTGACAGGAGAGCATAATTCACCCCTCCACTTT. Translation gives CASRMTVTGEHNSPLHF.

The chain carries TRBV11-2 and TRBJ1-5; unclear D gene. CDR3 size: 14 residues. CDR1 SGHAT and CDR2 FQNNGV come from the germline V gene. The V and J ends lost 1 base and 4 bases respectively, with 8 bases between them. The CDR3 is CASSLVQRNQPQHF. Here the CDR3 DNA reads TGTGCCAGCAGCTTAGTTCAGAGGAATCAGCCCCAGCATTTT.

A few counts support this clone. The J gene is TRBJ1-6, the V gene TRBV6-5; a weak D match, TRBD1 (6 bases). Germline CDR1 is MNHEY and CDR2 is SVGAGI. Trimming stripped 0 bases from V and 3 bases from J, with 9 bases between. This CDR3 is 16 amino acids long. CDR3: CASSYSRTDYNSPLHF. The CDR3 coding sequence is TGTGCCAGCAGTTACTCTCGGACAGACTATAATTCACCCCTCCACTTT.

This clone was observed a single time. V is TRBV27 and J is TRBJ1-4; 8 bases are a match to TRBD1. The CDR3 is 15 amino acids. Trimming cost V 2 bases and J 7 bases; bases outside gene matches: 6. Germline V gene data show CDR1 as MNHEY and CDR2 as SMNVEV (reference sequence). The CDR3 is CASSLLTGEGEKLFF. CDR3 sequence (DNA): TGTGCCAGCAGTTTACTGACAGGGGAAGGTGAAAAACTGTTTTTT.

This rearrangement joins TRBV5-1 to TRBJ2-1; 11 bases agree with TRBD2. The V segment lost 4 bases and the J segment 8 bases; nucleotides outside the gene matches: 8. The V gene's germline CDR1 is SGHRS and CDR2 YFSETQ. This CDR3 is 15 amino acids long. The DNA of the CDR3 is TGCGCCAGCAGCCTTGGCACTAGCGGGGGCTATGAGCAGTTCTTC. The encoded protein is CASSLGTSGGYEQFF.

This clone was picked up one time. This chain joins TRBV5-4 and TRBJ2-1; TRBD2 is a possible D gene (5 bases). The V end was cut by 4 bases, the J end by 9 bases, with 14 bases between. The CDR3 loop spans 13 amino acids. Germline V gene data show CDR1 as SGHNT and CDR2 as YYREEE (reference sequence). The CDR3: CASSGVEEAEQFF. As DNA, the CDR3 is TGTGCCAGCAGCGGCGTAGAGGAGGCTGAGCAGTTCTTC.

This rearrangement joins TRBV5-6 to TRBJ1-3; D not resolved. Germline V gene lookup returns CDR1 SGHDT and CDR2 YYEEEE. The CDR3 sequence is 14 residues long. The V gene lost 4 bases and the J gene lost 0 bases, with 8 bases spanning the gap. CDR3 DNA sequence: TGTGCCAGCAGCCGTACATCCTCTGGAAACACCATATATTTT. It specifies CASSRTSSGNTIYF.

The CDR3 region has the DNA TGTGCCAGCAGCAAAGAGTTACCGGGACAGGGGGCCGGGGAGCTGTTTTTT. It translates to CASSKELPGQGAGELFF. This chain connects TRBV5-8 to TRBJ2-2, with 11 bases matching TRBD1. Germline V gives CDR1 SGHTS, CDR2 YDEGEE. V trimming: 4 bases; J trimming: 6 bases; junction bases outside the gene matches: 11. The CDR3 runs 17 residues.

The chain has TRBV15 and TRBJ2-3; TRBD2 agrees at 8 bases. The CDR3 contains 17 residues. The germline V gene encodes CDR1 LNHNV and CDR2 YYDKDF (reference sequence). After removal of 0 bases from V and 2 bases from J, the junction contained 7 bases not matched to a gene. CDR3 loop: CATSRDLAGGLTDTQYF. In DNA form, the CDR3 reads TGTGCCACCAGCAGAGATTTGGCGGGGGGCCTCACAGATACGCAGTATTTT.

The chain combines TRBV5-4 with TRBJ2-2; no firm D call. Germline V gene lookup returns CDR1 SGHNT and CDR2 YYREEE (reference sequence). The V and J ends lost 4 bases and 6 bases respectively, with 13 bases between them. This CDR3 is 14 amino acids long. The CDR3 protein is CASSGNYEAGELFF. In nucleotides, the CDR3 is TGTGCCAGCAGCGGAAACTACGAGGCCGGGGAGCTGTTTTTT. Combining the CDR3 with reference TRBV5-4 and TRBJ2-2 gives the whole variable domain ETGVTQSPTHLIKTRGQQVTLRCSSQSGHNTVSWYQQALGQGPQFIFQYYREEENGRGNFPPRFSGLQFPNYSSELNVNALELDDSALYLCASSGNYEAGELFFGEGSRLTVL.